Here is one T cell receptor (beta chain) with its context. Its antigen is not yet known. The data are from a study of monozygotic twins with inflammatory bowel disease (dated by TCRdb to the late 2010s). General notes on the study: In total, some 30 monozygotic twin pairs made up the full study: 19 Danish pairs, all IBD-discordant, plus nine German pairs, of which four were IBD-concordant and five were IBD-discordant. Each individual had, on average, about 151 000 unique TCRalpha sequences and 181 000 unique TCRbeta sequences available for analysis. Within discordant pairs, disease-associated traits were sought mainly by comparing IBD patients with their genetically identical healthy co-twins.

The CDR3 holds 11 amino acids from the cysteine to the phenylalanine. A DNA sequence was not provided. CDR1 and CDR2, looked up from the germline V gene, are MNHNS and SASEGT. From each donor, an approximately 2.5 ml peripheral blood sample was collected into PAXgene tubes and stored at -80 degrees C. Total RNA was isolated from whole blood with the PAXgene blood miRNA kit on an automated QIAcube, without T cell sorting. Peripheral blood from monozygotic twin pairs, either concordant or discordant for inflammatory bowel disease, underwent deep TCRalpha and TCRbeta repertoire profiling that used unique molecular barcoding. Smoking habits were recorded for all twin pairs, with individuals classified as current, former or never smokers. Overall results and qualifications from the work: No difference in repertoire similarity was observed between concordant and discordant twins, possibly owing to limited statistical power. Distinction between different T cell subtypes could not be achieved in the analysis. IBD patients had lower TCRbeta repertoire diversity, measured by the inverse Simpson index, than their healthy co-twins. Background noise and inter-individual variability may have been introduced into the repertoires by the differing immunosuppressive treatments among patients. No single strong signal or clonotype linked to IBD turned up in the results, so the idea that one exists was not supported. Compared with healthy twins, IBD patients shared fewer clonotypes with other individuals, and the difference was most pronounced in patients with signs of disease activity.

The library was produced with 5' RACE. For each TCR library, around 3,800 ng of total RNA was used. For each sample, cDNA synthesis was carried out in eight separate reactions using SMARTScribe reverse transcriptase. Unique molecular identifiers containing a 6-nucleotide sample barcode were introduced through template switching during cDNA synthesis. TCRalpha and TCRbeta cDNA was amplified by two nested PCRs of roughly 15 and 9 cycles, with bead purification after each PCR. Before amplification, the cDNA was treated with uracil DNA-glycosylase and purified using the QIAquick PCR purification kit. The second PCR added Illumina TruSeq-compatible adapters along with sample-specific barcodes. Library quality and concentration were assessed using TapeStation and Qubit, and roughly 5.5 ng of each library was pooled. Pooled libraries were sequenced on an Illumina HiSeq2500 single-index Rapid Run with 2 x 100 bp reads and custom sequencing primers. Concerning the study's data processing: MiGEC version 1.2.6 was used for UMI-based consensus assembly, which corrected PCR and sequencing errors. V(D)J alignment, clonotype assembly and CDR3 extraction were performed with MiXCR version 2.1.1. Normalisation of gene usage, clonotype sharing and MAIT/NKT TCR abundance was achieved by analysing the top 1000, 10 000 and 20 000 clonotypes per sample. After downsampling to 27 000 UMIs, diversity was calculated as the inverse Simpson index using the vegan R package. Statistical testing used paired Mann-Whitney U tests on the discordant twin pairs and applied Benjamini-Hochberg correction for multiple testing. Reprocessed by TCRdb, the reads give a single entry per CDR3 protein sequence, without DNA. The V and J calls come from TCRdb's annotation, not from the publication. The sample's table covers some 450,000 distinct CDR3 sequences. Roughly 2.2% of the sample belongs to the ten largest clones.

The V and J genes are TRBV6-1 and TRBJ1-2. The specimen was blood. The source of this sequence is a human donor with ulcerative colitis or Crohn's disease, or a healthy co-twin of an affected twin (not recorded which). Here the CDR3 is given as CATEYLYGYTF.